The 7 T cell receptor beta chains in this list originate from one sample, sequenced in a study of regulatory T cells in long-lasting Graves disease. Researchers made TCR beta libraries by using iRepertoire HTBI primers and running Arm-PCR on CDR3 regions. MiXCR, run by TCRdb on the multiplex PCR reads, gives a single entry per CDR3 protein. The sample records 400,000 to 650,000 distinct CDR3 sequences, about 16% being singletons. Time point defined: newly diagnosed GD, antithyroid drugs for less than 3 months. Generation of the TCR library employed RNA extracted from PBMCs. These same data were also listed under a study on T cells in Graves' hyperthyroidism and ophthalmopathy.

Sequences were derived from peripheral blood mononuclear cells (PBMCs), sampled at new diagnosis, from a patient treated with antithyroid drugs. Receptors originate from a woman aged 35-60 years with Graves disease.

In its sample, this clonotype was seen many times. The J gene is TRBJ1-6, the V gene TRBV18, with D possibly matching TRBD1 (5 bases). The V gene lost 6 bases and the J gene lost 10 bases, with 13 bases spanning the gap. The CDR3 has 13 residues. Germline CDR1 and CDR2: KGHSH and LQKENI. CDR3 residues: CASSGLSDSPLHF. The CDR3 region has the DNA TGTGCCAGCTCGGGACTGTCCGACTCACCCCTCCACTTT.

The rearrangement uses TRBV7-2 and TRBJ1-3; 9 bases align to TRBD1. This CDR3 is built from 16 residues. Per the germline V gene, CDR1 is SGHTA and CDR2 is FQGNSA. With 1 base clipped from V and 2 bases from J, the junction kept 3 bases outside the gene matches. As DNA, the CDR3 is TGTGCCAGCAGCTTAGTGGGACAGGGTACTGGAAACACCATATATTTT. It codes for CASSLVGQGTGNTIYF.

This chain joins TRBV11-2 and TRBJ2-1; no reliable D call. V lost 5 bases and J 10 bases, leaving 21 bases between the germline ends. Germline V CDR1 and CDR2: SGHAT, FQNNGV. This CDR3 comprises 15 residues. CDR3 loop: CASSPRASWVDEQFF. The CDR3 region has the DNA TGTGCCAGCAGCCCCCGGGCCAGTTGGGTAGACGAGCAGTTCTTC. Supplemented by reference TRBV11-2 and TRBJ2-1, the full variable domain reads EAGVAQSPRYKIIEKRQSVAFWCNPISGHATLYWYQQILGQGPKLLIQFQNNGVVDDSQLPKDRFSAERLKGVDSTLKIQPAKLEDSAVYLCASSPRASWVDEQFFGPGTRLTVL.

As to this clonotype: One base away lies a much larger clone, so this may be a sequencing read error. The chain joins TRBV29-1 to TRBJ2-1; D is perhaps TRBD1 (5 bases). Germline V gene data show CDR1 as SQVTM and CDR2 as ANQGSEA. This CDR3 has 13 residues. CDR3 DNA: TGCAGCGCATCAACAGGTTCCCACAATGAGCAGCTCTTC. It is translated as CSASTGSHNEQLF.

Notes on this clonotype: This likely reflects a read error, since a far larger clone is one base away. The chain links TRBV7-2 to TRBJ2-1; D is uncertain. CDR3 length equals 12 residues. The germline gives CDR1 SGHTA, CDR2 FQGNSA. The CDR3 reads CASSSSYSEQFF. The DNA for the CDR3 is TGTGCCAGCAGCTCCTCCTACAGTGAGCAGTTCTTC.

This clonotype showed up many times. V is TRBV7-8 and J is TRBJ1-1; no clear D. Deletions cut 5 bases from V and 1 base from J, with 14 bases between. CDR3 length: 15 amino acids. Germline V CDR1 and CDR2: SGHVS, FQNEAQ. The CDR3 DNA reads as TGTGCCAGCAGCCCTGTGCGGGCGAGGAACACTGAAGCTTTCTTT. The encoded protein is CASSPVRARNTEAFF.

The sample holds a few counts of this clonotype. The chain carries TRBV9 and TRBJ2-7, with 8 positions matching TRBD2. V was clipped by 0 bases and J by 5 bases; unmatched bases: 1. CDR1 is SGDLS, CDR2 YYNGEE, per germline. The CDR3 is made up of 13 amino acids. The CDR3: CASSVGTSHEQYF. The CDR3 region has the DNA TGTGCCAGCAGCGTAGGGACTAGCCACGAGCAGTACTTC.